The 5 T cell receptor beta chains reported below all come from one sample, sequenced in a study of blood T cell repertoires in COVID-19. Here immunoSEQ multiplex PCR was the method, and the copy in TCRdb shows in-frame clones only, minus some. The table includes approximately 140,000 clones, around 85% detected once. The sequenced material came from peripheral blood. All receptors derive from a man in his 70s with acute or convalescent COVID-19.

The chain is built from TRBV28 and TRBJ1-4; 10 bases agree with TRBD1. The trim removed 3 bases at V and 1 base at J, leaving 5 bases unmatched. Looked up from germline, CDR1 is MDHEN and CDR2 is SYDVKM. The CDR3 is made up of 17 amino acids. Here the CDR3 reads CASSFDRGPGTNEKLFF. CDR3 DNA: TGTGCCAGCAGTTTCGACAGGGGGCCGGGAACTAATGAAAAACTGTTTTTT. The full variable domain, with the rest looked up from reference TRBV28 and TRBJ1-4, is DVKVTQSSRYLVKRTGEKVFLECVQDMDHENMFWYRQDPGLGLRLIYFSYDVKMKEKGDIPEGYSVSREKKERFSLILESASTNQTSMYLCASSFDRGPGTNEKLFFGSGTQLSVL.

CDR3 nucleotides: TGTGCCAGCAGTCTCGACAGGGGCGATCAGCCCCAGCATTTT. Residues: CASSLDRGDQPQHF. The rearrangement uses TRBV6-5 and TRBJ1-5, with 8 bases matching TRBD1. Germline V gene sequence: CDR1 MNHEY, CDR2 SVGAGI. V dropped 5 bases and J dropped 5; count of bases not matched to a gene: 5. The CDR3 spans 14 residues.

This sequence joins TRBV4-1 and TRBJ1-2; TRBD1 matches at 10 bases. CDR1 is MGHRA and CDR2 is YSYEKL in the germline V gene. With V trimmed by 0 bases and J by 8 bases, 3 bases remained unmatched. The CDR3 sequence is 14 residues long. CDR3 region: CASSQEGTGEGYTF. CDR3 bases: TGCGCCAGCAGCCAAGAGGGGACAGGGGAGGGCTACACCTTC.

This clone has just a few counts. J is TRBJ1-2 and V is TRBV6-2 or TRBV6-3; TRBD1 matches at 7 bases. Per the germline V gene, CDR1 is MNHEY and CDR2 is SVGEGT. CDR3 length: 15 amino acids. Unmatched junction bases numbered 8, after V lost 2 bases and J lost 5 bases. CDR3 nucleotides: TGTGCCAGCAGTTACCCTCCTGGGACAGCTTATGGCTACACCTTC. Encoded protein: CASSYPPGTAYGYTF.

This clone was seen a single time. This chain uses TRBV5-1 with TRBJ1-5; D not resolved. The CDR3 runs 12 residues. V dropped 2 bases and J dropped 4 bases, with 4 bases sitting between them. CDR1 is SGHRS, CDR2 YFSETQ, per germline. The CDR3 here is CASSLTNQPQHF. CDR3 sequence (DNA): TGCGCCAGCAGCTTAACTAATCAGCCCCAGCATTTT.